What follows are 18 T cell receptor beta chains derived from one specimen sequenced in a study of CD8 T cells in ankylosing spondylitis. TCRdb re-called the 5' RACE reads through MiXCR, storing one row per CDR3 protein. This table has roughly 130,000 distinct CDR3 sequences, 12% to 15% appearing once. Sequenced: blood, either unsorted or a sorted T cell fraction (not recorded which). Receptor source: a female donor with ankylosing spondylitis or in good health (not recorded which).

This sequence joins TRBV12-5 and TRBJ2-1; no firm D call. Germline CDR1 reads LGHNT; CDR2 reads FRNRAP. CDR3 length: 15 residues. Trimming removed 5 bases from V and 4 bases from J, with 15 bases in between. The CDR3 sequence is CASGAVGSAYNEQFF. CDR3 sequence (DNA): TGTGCTAGTGGTGCTGTTGGCAGCGCTTACAATGAGCAGTTCTTC.

This clonotype has a handful of counts. The chain carries TRBV2 and TRBJ2-7; the D is unclear. The ends were cut back, 8 bases at V and 0 bases at J, with 8 bases in the middle. The germline gives CDR1 SNHLY, CDR2 FYNNEI. The CDR3 runs to 12 residues. CDR3 in amino acids: CASRPLSYEQYF. In DNA form, the CDR3 reads TGTGCCAGCCGGCCCCTCTCCTACGAGCAGTACTTC.

The chain has TRBV20-1 and TRBJ2-3; 10 bases fit TRBD2. Germline CDR1 and CDR2: DFQATT and SNEGSKA (reference sequence). CDR3 size: 17 residues. V was pared by 4 bases and J by 0 bases, with 10 bases of the junction left unmatched. This CDR3 reads CSAKRASGGVSTDTQYF. The CDR3 DNA sequence: TGCAGTGCTAAACGGGCTAGCGGGGGAGTCAGCACAGATACGCAGTATTTT.

As for this clonotype: It may be a read error: a sequence one base away is much more abundant. The chain recombines TRBV27 with TRBJ1-6; 10 bases match TRBD1. Germline CDR1 reads MNHEY; CDR2 reads SMNVEV (reference sequence). This CDR3 region has 14 residues. The CDR3 region has the DNA TGTGTCAGCAGACTGGGGACAGGGGCTTCACCCCTCCACTTT. Its translation is CVSRLGTGASPLHF.

This clonotype was observed at least ten times. The chain uses TRBV27 and TRBJ1-5; possibly TRBD1 for D (5 bases). The V gene's germline CDR1 is MNHEY and CDR2 SMNVEV (reference sequence). Trimming pared 4 bases from V and 0 bases from J, leaving 7 bases between. The CDR3 runs 14 residues. CDR3: CASSSQGSNQPQHF. CDR3 bases: TGTGCCAGCAGTTCTCAGGGTAGCAATCAGCCCCAGCATTTT.

In its sample, this clonotype was seen many times. The chain uses TRBV29-1 and TRBJ1-1, with 10 bases lining up with TRBD1. CDR1 is SQVTM and CDR2 is ANQGSEA in the germline V gene. V dropped 7 bases and J dropped 4; count of bases not matched to a gene: 3. CDR3 size: 12 residues. The CDR3 nucleotides read TGCAGCGGGCGGACAGGGGGCACTGAAGCTTTCTTT. Translated, it gives CSGRTGGTEAFF.

The chain is built from TRBV30 and TRBJ1-1; no firm D call. CDR1 is GTSNPN and CDR2 is SVGIG in the germline V gene (reference sequence). This CDR3 has 13 amino acids. V was shortened by 5 bases and J by 1 base, with 11 bases between the two germline ends. Here the CDR3 DNA reads TGTGCCTGGGGCCAGACGGCGAACACTGAAGCTTTCTTT. Translating gives CAWGQTANTEAFF. The entire variable domain, with the rest obtained from reference TRBV30 and TRBJ1-1, is as follows: SQTIHQWPATLVQPVGSPLSLECTVEGTSNPNLYWYRQAAGRGLQLLFYSVGIGQISSEVPQNLSASRPQDRQFILSSKKLLLSDSGFYLCAWGQTANTEAFFGQGTRLTVV.

This clonotype was seen a handful of times. The genes are TRBV15 and TRBJ2-1, with D possibly being TRBD1 (5 bases). Germline V gene lookup returns CDR1 LNHNV and CDR2 YYDKDF (reference sequence). CDR3 length equals 14 residues. The germline V and J ends were trimmed by 1 base and 5 bases, with 9 bases remaining between them. The CDR3: CATSRGDSHNEQFF. DNA for the CDR3: TGTGCCACCAGCAGAGGAGACAGCCACAATGAGCAGTTCTTC. The full variable domain, its missing parts supplied by reference TRBV15 and TRBJ2-1, is DAMVIQNPRYQVTQFGKPVTLSCSQTLNHNVMYWYQQKSSQAPKLLFHYYDKDFNNEADTPDNFQSRRPNTSFCFLDIRSPGLGDTAMYLCATSRGDSHNEQFFGPGTRLTVL.

The chain joins TRBV11-2 to TRBJ1-1; 10 positions agree with TRBD1. The CDR3 extends over 15 amino acids. The V gene's germline CDR1 is SGHAT and CDR2 FQNNGV. V dropped 6 bases and J dropped 1; count of bases not matched to a gene: 5. This CDR3 is CASRRQGAQNTEAFF. Here the CDR3 DNA reads TGTGCCAGCAGACGACAGGGGGCGCAGAACACTGAAGCTTTCTTT.

This clonotype was counted many times. V usage is TRBV27 and J usage is TRBJ1-4, with 7 positions matching TRBD1. This CDR3 is built from 13 residues. In germline, CDR1 is MNHEY, CDR2 SMNVEV (reference sequence). Unmatched junction bases numbered 2, after V lost 3 bases and J lost 7 bases. CDR3 residues: CASSLTGREKLFF. CDR3 nucleotides: TGTGCCAGCAGTTTGACAGGGCGTGAAAAACTGTTTTTT.

This clonotype showed up just a few times. The chain links TRBV7-8 to TRBJ2-1; TRBD2 matches at 12 bases. Germline V lookup: CDR1 SGHVS, CDR2 FQNEAQ. V lost 4 bases to trimming and J lost 9 bases; unmatched junction nucleotides: 13. This CDR3 is 17 amino acids long. The CDR3 loop reads CASSSNPASGGVGEQFF. CDR3 nucleotides: TGTGCCAGCAGCTCAAATCCGGCTAGCGGGGGGGTCGGTGAGCAGTTCTTC.

This clonotype occurred many times. This chain links TRBV14 with TRBJ2-7, with D hard to call. CDR3 length equals 12 residues. The germline V gene has CDR1 SGHDN and CDR2 FVKESK. Trimming removed 8 bases from V and 6 bases from J, with 14 bases in between. For the CDR3, the DNA is TGTGCCAGCTCCGGGCTTCTTGGCGAGCAGTACTTC. It encodes CASSGLLGEQYF.

This clonotype was counted ten times or more. The J gene is TRBJ1-1, the V gene TRBV12-3 or TRBV12-4, with D possibly being TRBD1 (6 bases). CDR3 size: 14 residues. V lost 5 bases and J lost 2, with 12 bases in between. The CDR3 nucleotides are TGTGCCAGCAGTGGTAGGACAGTTAACACTGAAGCTTTCTTT. It translates to CASSGRTVNTEAFF.

This clonotype occurred a few times. The CDR3 spells CSARILQGMKNIQYF. In DNA, the CDR3 is TGCAGTGCTAGGATCCTACAGGGGATGAAAAACATTCAGTACTTC. V and J are TRBV20-1 and TRBJ2-4, with TRBD1 identical over 7 bases. Per the germline V gene, CDR1 is DFQATT and CDR2 is SNEGSKA (reference sequence). V shed 3 bases and J 4 bases; nucleotides not matched to a gene: 9. The CDR3 is 15 residues long.

This clonotype has a count of ten or more. The chain joins TRBV20-1 to TRBJ1-2, with TRBD1 matching over 9 bases. There are 12 residues in the CDR3. V dropped 5 bases and J dropped 5; count of bases not matched to a gene: 3. Germline CDR1 and CDR2: DFQATT and SNEGSKA (reference sequence). CDR3 DNA sequence: TGCAGTGCTCCGGGACAGGGATATGGCTACACCTTC. Translated: CSAPGQGYGYTF.

This clonotype appeared a few times. At one boundary the junction diverges from the germline segment, which might be a read error. The chain combines TRBV6-1 with TRBJ2-3; 9 bases line up with TRBD2. Per the germline V gene, CDR1 is MNHNS and CDR2 is SASEGT. The CDR3 has 14 residues. CDR3 amino acids: CASREAGGTDTQYF. CDR3 coding DNA: TGTGCCAGCAGGGAAGCGGGGGGTACAGATACGCAGTATTTT.

This clonotype was recorded many times. The rearrangement links TRBV29-1 to TRBJ1-1; 7 bases align to TRBD1. Looked up from germline, CDR1 is SQVTM and CDR2 is ANQGSEA. The trim removed 7 bases at V and 0 bases at J, leaving 5 bases unmatched. CDR3 length equals 13 residues. CDR3 nucleotides: TGCAGCGCTGGACAGGTAATGAACACTGAAGCTTTCTTT. Translating it yields CSAGQVMNTEAFF. The complete variable domain, with remaining parts taken from reference TRBV29-1 and TRBJ1-1, reads SAVISQKPSRDICQRGTSLTIQCQVDSQVTMMFWYRQQPGQSLTLIATANQGSEATYESGFVIDKFPISRPNLTFSTLTVSNMSPEDSSIYLCSAGQVMNTEAFFGQGTRLTVV.

The V gene is TRBV11-2, the J gene TRBJ2-1, with a tentative D call TRBD2 (7 bases). Per the germline V gene, CDR1 is SGHAT and CDR2 is FQNNGV. The CDR3 sequence is 14 residues long. V was trimmed by 1 base and J by 9 bases, leaving 13 bases between them. Here the CDR3 reads CASSLGRGAGEQFF. As DNA, the CDR3 is TGTGCCAGCAGCTTAGGTCGGGGGGCCGGTGAGCAGTTCTTC.